The entry below gives a single T cell receptor beta chain sequence along with its context. V dropped 3 bases and J dropped 0; count of bases not matched to a gene: 3. Germline V gene sequence: CDR1 SGHDT, CDR2 YYEEEE. The CDR3 loop spans 14 amino acids. Sequencing used immunoSEQ multiplex PCR; TCRdb keeps in-frame clones, though not all of them. The table has tens of thousands of clones, roughly nine tenths seen once; the top ten hold over 2%. The data were obtained in a study of T cell changes during pregnancy in multiple sclerosis. Here the sequenced sample was peripheral blood, taken in the second trimester of pregnancy. V gene TRBV5-6 combines with J gene TRBJ2-7; 7 nucleotides agree with TRBD1. The clonotype originates from a female donor in good health, enrolled as a control in a pregnancy study. CDR3 sequence: CASSSRDSSYEQYF. CDR3 in DNA: TGTGCCAGCAGCTCCCGGGACAGCTCCTACGAGCAGTACTTC.